This TCR beta chain was identified during a study of blood T cell repertoires in COVID-19. Overall study context: COVID-19 samples collected from the United States, Italy and Spain covered acute and convalescent phases.

V lost 6 bases to trimming and J lost 3 bases, with 20 bases between them. Germline V gene data show CDR1 as LNHDA and CDR2 as SQIVND (reference sequence). This CDR3 contains 17 residues. Libraries were prepared by immunoSEQ multiplex PCR; TCRdb keeps only in-frame clonotypes and omits some of them. In the table there are around 130,000 clones, 70% to 85% of which are singletons. The V gene is TRBV19, the J gene TRBJ2-2, with D unclear. The sample consisted of peripheral blood. The source of this sequence is a woman of 80 years or more with acute or convalescent COVID-19. CDR3 bases: TGTGCCAGTAGGAGATTTTTGCCAGGCAGTGACACCGGGGAGCTGTTTTTT. Amino acids: CASRRFLPGSDTGELFF.